The T cell receptor (beta chain) under discussion was sequenced for a study of shared clonotypes between healthy human individuals. Germline V lookup: CDR1 SEHNR, CDR2 FQNEAQ (reference sequence). Trimming cost V 4 bases and J 7 bases, with 11 bases left between them. The CDR3 consists of 13 residues. With respect to this clone: Its cognate antigen is unknown.

Broader study findings: What naive subsets generally showed was a larger estimated richness than memory subsets showed. Naive CD4 clonotype sharing across several donors was around 5.5%.

Produced via immunoSEQ multiplex PCR; TCRdb's table is partial and in-frame only. The profile shows about 1 million clones, about 84% of them singletons. The J gene is TRBJ2-1, the V gene TRBV7-9, with D unresolved. The receptor was isolated from a man between 18 and 29 years old in good health. Some clones in this sample may be carry-over from other donors' samples. Sequenced input: memory CD4+ T cells from PBMCs. As to subset: CD45RA-negative fraction. CDR3 loop: CASSSYPANEQFF. For the CDR3, the DNA is TGTGCCAGCAGCTCTTACCCGGCGAATGAGCAGTTCTTC.